These 22 T cell receptor beta chains came from one sample sequenced in a study of early T cells in non-severe SARS-CoV-2 infection. Via MiXCR, TCRdb re-called the 5' RACE reads, giving one row per CDR3 protein. The sample records about 60,000 distinct CDR3 sequences, 10% to 15% being singletons. Sequencing used whole blood. The receptors stem from an adult who was a healthcare worker with PCR-confirmed SARS-CoV-2 infection or an uninfected control (not recorded which).

This clonotype was detected many times. V is TRBV11-2 and J is TRBJ2-5; TRBD1 matches 7 bases. V shed 4 bases and J 5 bases; nucleotides not matched to a gene: 7. The CDR3 is 14 amino acids. CDR1 is SGHAT, CDR2 FQNNGV, per germline. CDR3 amino acids: CASSWRQGGETQYF. The CDR3, as DNA: TGTGCCAGCAGCTGGAGACAGGGTGGCGAGACCCAGTACTTC.

In this sample, this clonotype turned up a few times. J is TRBJ1-1 and V is TRBV5-1; TRBD1 might be the D (6 bases). Germline V lookup: CDR1 SGHRS, CDR2 YFSETQ. The CDR3 length is 14 residues. V was cut by 3 bases and J by 6 bases, with 15 bases left in between. The CDR3 DNA is TGCGCCAGCAGCTCCCAACTACAGGGATCTGAAGCTTTCTTT. Translated: CASSSQLQGSEAFF.

This chain connects TRBV9 to TRBJ2-3; D is undetermined. The V end lost 0 bases, the J end lost 5 bases, and 10 bases lay between the germline ends. The CDR3 is made up of 14 amino acids. Germline V CDR1 and CDR2: SGDLS, YYNGEE. Here the CDR3 reads CASSVDRVRDTQYF. The CDR3 region has the DNA TGTGCCAGCAGCGTAGATCGAGTTAGAGATACGCAGTATTTT. Looking up the rest from reference TRBV9 and TRBJ2-3 gives the full variable domain: DSGVTQTPKHLITATGQRVTLRCSPRSGDLSVYWYQQSLDQGLQFLIQYYNGEERAKGNILERFSAQQFPDLHSELNLSSLELGDSALYFCASSVDRVRDTQYFGPGTRLTVL.

The sample holds a few counts of this clonotype. The DNA for the CDR3 is TGCAGCGTTGTAACCGGAAACACCATATATTTT. Protein: CSVVTGNTIYF. The chain employs TRBV29-1 and TRBJ1-3; no firm D call. V was shortened by 4 bases and J by 4 bases, with 5 bases between the two germline ends. Germline assignment: CDR1 SQVTM and CDR2 ANQGSEA. This CDR3 has 11 amino acids.

This clonotype has ten or more counts. This chain connects TRBV6-2 or TRBV6-3 to TRBJ2-3; 9 bases agree with TRBD2. The germline V gene has CDR1 MNHEY and CDR2 SVGEGT. J gave up 7 bases and V 3 bases, and 8 bases lay outside the gene matches. The CDR3 is made up of 15 amino acids. In DNA, the CDR3 is TGTGCCAGCAGTTATATGGCGGGGGGGCGAAATACGCAGTATTTT. Translated, it gives CASSYMAGGRNTQYF.

There are many counts of this clonotype. V usage is TRBV19 and J usage is TRBJ1-1; D call uncertain. This CDR3 comprises 16 residues. The V gene's germline CDR1 is LNHDA and CDR2 SQIVND (reference sequence). V was clipped by 1 base and J by 3 bases, with 15 bases between them. The CDR3, as DNA: TGTGCCAGTAGTATAGGTGGACGCACAATGTACACTGAAGCTTTCTTT. It specifies CASSIGGRTMYTEAFF.

This clonotype turned up a few times. V and J are TRBV6-1 and TRBJ1-2; D call uncertain. In germline, CDR1 is MNHNS, CDR2 SASEGT. This CDR3 region has 12 residues. The ends were cut back, 4 bases at V and 6 bases at J, with 9 bases in the middle. This CDR3 is CASSGNWDGYTF. The CDR3 DNA sequence: TGTGCCAGCAGTGGGAACTGGGATGGCTACACCTTC.

This clonotype was seen ten or more times. The CDR3 loop is CASSLAPPDRYNEQFF. Here the CDR3 DNA reads TGCGCCAGCAGCTTGGCGCCGCCAGACCGTTACAATGAGCAGTTCTTC. The gene calls are TRBV5-1 and TRBJ2-1; no clear D. Trimming left V 0 bases short and J 4 bases short, with 14 bases between. Germline loops: CDR1 SGHRS, CDR2 YFSETQ. This CDR3 has 16 residues.

This clonotype came up a few times. This sequence joins TRBV19 and TRBJ1-4; D is unclear. Trimming stripped 10 bases from V and 13 bases from J, with 25 bases between. CDR3 length equals 14 residues. Germline CDR1 and CDR2: LNHDA and SQIVND (reference sequence). The CDR3 loop reads CATKATQDAGGLFF. The CDR3 DNA follows: TGTGCCACTAAAGCCACCCAGGACGCGGGAGGACTGTTTTTT.

This clonotype has more than one count but fewer than ten. The chain carries TRBV29-1 and TRBJ2-7; 10 nucleotides agree with TRBD1. The V gene's germline CDR1 is SQVTM and CDR2 ANQGSEA. The junction had 12 bases not matched to a gene; V was cut back by 5 bases and J by 2 bases. The CDR3 runs 16 residues. CDR3 loop: CSVTGTGVLSAYEQYF. CDR3 DNA sequence: TGCAGCGTTACCGGGACAGGGGTTTTATCGGCCTACGAGCAGTACTTC.

The rearrangement links TRBV5-4 to TRBJ2-2, with 8 nucleotides matching TRBD2. With V trimmed by 6 bases and J by 5 bases, 12 bases remained unmatched. Per the germline V gene, CDR1 is SGHNT and CDR2 is YYREEE (reference sequence). The CDR3 length is 16 residues. The CDR3 loop reads CASNPGGSGETGELFF. Written as DNA, the CDR3 is TGTGCCAGCAACCCCGGGGGTAGCGGGGAGACCGGGGAGCTGTTTTTT.

The rearrangement uses TRBV20-1 and TRBJ2-3; possibly TRBD2 for D (6 bases). The CDR3 contains 12 residues. Germline CDR1 and CDR2: DFQATT and SNEGSKA (reference sequence). Trimming removed 5 bases at V and 3 bases at J, with 9 bases between. CDR3 sequence (DNA): TGCAGTGCTCAGGAGGGGACAGATACGCAGTATTTT. Its protein product is CSAQEGTDTQYF.

The chain joins TRBV9 to TRBJ2-3; D not certain. This CDR3 spans 13 amino acids. Trimming left V 4 bases short and J 4 bases short, with 10 bases between. CDR1 is SGDLS and CDR2 is YYNGEE in the germline V gene. CDR3 region: CASSLAPADTQYF. The CDR3 region has the DNA TGTGCCAGCAGCCTGGCCCCCGCAGATACGCAGTATTTT.

This sequence joins TRBV10-3 and TRBJ2-1; the D gene is possibly TRBD2 (5 bases). V was trimmed by 7 bases and J by 0 bases, leaving 13 bases between them. This CDR3 contains 15 residues. From germline, CDR1 is ENHRY and CDR2 SYGVKD. The DNA of the CDR3 is TGTGCCATCAAGCATTCGGGAAGCTCCTACAATGAGCAGTTCTTC. It translates to CAIKHSGSSYNEQFF.

This clonotype was observed a few times. The chain links TRBV4-1 to TRBJ2-7; D might be TRBD2 (5 bases). Germline-derived CDR1 and CDR2 are MGHRA and YSYEKL. V gave up 7 bases and J gave up 3 bases, with 16 bases separating them. The CDR3 sequence is 14 residues long. The CDR3 protein is CASMRKLGDYEQYF. The DNA of the CDR3 is TGCGCCAGCATGCGGAAACTGGGAGACTACGAGCAGTACTTC.

This rearrangement joins TRBV7-2 to TRBJ1-2, with unresolved D. The CDR3 spans 12 residues. In germline, CDR1 is SGHTA, CDR2 FQGNSA. With 5 bases removed from V and 5 bases from J, the gap between germline ends came to 9 bases. The CDR3 loop is CASSADLYGYTF. The CDR3 DNA is TGTGCCAGCAGCGCGGACCTATATGGCTACACCTTC.

The table lists this clonotype with a few counts. The gene calls are TRBV9 and TRBJ2-1; TRBD2 agrees at 11 bases. In germline, CDR1 is SGDLS, CDR2 YYNGEE. The CDR3 extends over 16 amino acids. V was clipped by 4 bases and J by 10 bases; unmatched bases: 13. This chain's CDR3 is CASSFPRGTSGYEQFF. CDR3 sequence (DNA): TGTGCCAGCAGCTTCCCGCGGGGGACTAGCGGTTACGAGCAGTTCTTC.

This clonotype turned up a few times. J is TRBJ2-2 and V is TRBV6-5, with a tentative D call TRBD1 (6 bases). V lost 4 bases, J lost 3 bases, and 21 bases lay in between. The CDR3 is 18 residues long. Germline V gene lookup returns CDR1 MNHEY and CDR2 SVGAGI. The CDR3, as DNA: TGTGCCAGCAGTTCCATATATACTCGGACAGCTCACACCGGGGAGCTGTTTTTT. It specifies CASSSIYTRTAHTGELFF.

This clonotype turned up a few times. The chain recombines TRBV6-2 or TRBV6-3 with TRBJ1-5; D is unclear. Trimming removed 5 bases from V and 0 bases from J, with 20 bases in between. This CDR3 is built from 18 residues. CDR1 is MNHEY and CDR2 is SVGEGT in the germline V gene. The CDR3, as DNA: TGTGCCAGCAGTAAATCGGATCCCCGAAGCTTTAGCAATCAGCCCCAGCATTTT. It is translated as CASSKSDPRSFSNQPQHF.

This clonotype was detected a few times. The chain links TRBV5-1 to TRBJ2-2, with D tentatively TRBD1 or TRBD2 (6 bases each). Germline loops: CDR1 SGHRS, CDR2 YFSETQ. V lost 0 bases and J lost 4, with 13 bases in between. The CDR3 covers 16 residues. CDR3 nucleotides: TGCGCCAGCAGCTTGGACGGGGGCTTTGTCACCGGGGAGCTGTTTTTT. It is translated as CASSLDGGFVTGELFF.

The rearrangement joins TRBV30 to TRBJ1-3; perhaps TRBD1 as D (6 bases). The CDR3 contains 13 residues. Trimming took 5 bases from V and 6 from J, leaving 14 bases between them. Germline CDR1 is GTSNPN and CDR2 is SVGIG (reference sequence). The CDR3 loop is CAWGDKGENTIYF. DNA for the CDR3: TGTGCCTGGGGGGACAAGGGCGAAAACACCATATATTTT.

This chain connects TRBV20-1 to TRBJ2-1, with D maybe TRBD1 (6 bases). Per germline, CDR1 DFQATT and CDR2 SNEGSKA (reference sequence). Trimming shortened V by 3 bases and J by 15 bases, and 18 bases separated the two germline ends. The CDR3 spans 12 residues. CDR3 in DNA: TGCAGTGCTAGGGAAGGATGGGGACATGTGTTCTTC. Translation gives CSAREGWGHVFF.